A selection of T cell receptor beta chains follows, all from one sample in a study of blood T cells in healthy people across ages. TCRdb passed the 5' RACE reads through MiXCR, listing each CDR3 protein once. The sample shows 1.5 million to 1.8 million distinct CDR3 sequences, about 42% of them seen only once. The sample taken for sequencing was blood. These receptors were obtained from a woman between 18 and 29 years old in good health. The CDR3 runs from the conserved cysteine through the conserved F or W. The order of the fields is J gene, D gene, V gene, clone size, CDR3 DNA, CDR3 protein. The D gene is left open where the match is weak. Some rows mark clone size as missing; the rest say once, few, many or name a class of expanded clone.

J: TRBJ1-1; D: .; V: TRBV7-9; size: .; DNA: TGTGCCAGCAGCTTAGAGGCCAGGCGGGGAGCTTTCTTT; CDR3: CASSLEARRGAFF
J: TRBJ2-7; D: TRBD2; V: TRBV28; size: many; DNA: TGTGCCAGCAGTCAGCTAGCGGGGATCTACGAGCAGTACTTC; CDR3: CASSQLAGIYEQYF
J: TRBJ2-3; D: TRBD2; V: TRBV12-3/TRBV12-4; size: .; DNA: TGTGCCAGCAGTCCTTGGACTAGCGTGATCGCAGATGTGCAGTATTTT; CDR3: CASSPWTSVIADVQYF
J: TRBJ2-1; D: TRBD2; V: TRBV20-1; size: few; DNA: TGCAGTGCTCGGACTAGCGGGAGGTTTGATGAGCAGTTCTTC; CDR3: CSARTSGRFDEQFF
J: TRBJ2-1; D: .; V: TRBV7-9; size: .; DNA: TGTGCCAGCAGCTTCTGGGGGTCCTACAATGAGCAGTTCTTC; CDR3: CASSFWGSYNEQFF
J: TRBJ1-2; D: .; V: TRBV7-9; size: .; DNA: TGTGCCAGCAGCGTAGATCGGGACCCCTATGGCTACACCTTC; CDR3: CASSVDRDPYGYTF
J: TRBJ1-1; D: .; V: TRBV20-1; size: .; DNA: TGCAGTGCTAGAGTTCGGCAGCCGAACACTGAAGCTTTCTTT; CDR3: CSARVRQPNTEAFF
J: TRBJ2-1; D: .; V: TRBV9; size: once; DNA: TGTGCCAGCAGCGCGACTAGTTGGTCCGAGCAGTTCTTC; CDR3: CASSATSWSEQFF
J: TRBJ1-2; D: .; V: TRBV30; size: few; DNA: TGTGCCTGGAGTGCCCCCCAGCAGCTATGGGTCGGCTACACCTTC; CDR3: CAWSAPQQLWVGYTF
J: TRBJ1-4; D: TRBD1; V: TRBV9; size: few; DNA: TGTGCCAGCAGCAGAGACAGGGGGCATGAAAAACTGTTTTTT; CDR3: CASSRDRGHEKLFF
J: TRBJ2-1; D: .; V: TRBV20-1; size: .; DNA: TGCAGTGCCCGCCTGGGTGAGCAGTTCTTC; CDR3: CSARLGEQFF
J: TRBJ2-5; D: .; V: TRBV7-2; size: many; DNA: TGTGCCAGCAGACAAACCCGCCAGGTCCAAGAGACCCAGTACTTC; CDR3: CASRQTRQVQETQYF
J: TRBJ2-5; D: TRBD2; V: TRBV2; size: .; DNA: TGTACCAGCAGTGAACCTAAAGCGGGAGTTGAGACCCAGTACTTC; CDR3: CTSSEPKAGVETQYF
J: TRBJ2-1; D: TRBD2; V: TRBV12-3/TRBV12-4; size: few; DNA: TGTGCCAGCAGTTTACCCAGCGGGGGAGGAAAGGGTAATGAGCAGTTCTTC; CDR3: CASSLPSGGGKGNEQFF
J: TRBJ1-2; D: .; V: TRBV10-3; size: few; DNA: TGTGCCATCAATGCGCATCCCTCTTATGGCTACACCTTC; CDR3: CAINAHPSYGYTF
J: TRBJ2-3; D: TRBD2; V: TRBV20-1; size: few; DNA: TGCAGTGCAACCGACCCGATAGCGGGAGTGGATACGCAGTATTTT; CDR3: CSATDPIAGVDTQYF
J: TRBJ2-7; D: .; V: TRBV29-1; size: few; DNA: TGCAGCGTGAGGGACACGACCTACGAGCAGTACTTC; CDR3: CSVRDTTYEQYF
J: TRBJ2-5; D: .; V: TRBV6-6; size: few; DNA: TGTGCCAGCAGTTACTGGCAGGGGTTTACAGAGACCCAGTACTTC; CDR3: CASSYWQGFTETQYF
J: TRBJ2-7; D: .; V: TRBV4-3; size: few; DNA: TGCGCCAGCAGTCCTGATGCTGGGGACGAGCAGTACTTC; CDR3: CASSPDAGDEQYF
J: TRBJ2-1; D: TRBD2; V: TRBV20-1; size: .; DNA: TGCAGTGCTTCCATAGCGGGAGGGCCTAACAATGAGCAGTTCTTC; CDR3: CSASIAGGPNNEQFF
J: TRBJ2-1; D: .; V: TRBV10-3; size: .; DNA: TGTGCCATCTCACCCCTTGGGAATGAGCAGTTCTTC; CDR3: CAISPLGNEQFF